This TCR beta chain was recorded in a study of T-cell reconstitution after alpha-beta-depleted transplantation in children. TCRbeta library construction was performed incorporating unique molecular identifiers. TCRdb independently ran MiXCR on the PCR reads; one entry per CDR3 protein. The sample lists about 600,000 distinct CDR3 sequences; 13% were seen once. Regarding the study as a whole: Where some patients showed high TCRbeta diversity at day 60, it came from recipient T cells and thymic progenitors that had survived.

This CDR3 region has 19 residues. Per germline, CDR1 MDHEN and CDR2 SYDVKM. With V trimmed by 4 bases and J by 4 bases, 15 bases remained unmatched. On this clonotype itself: Its antigen is unknown.

V gene TRBV28 combines with J gene TRBJ2-1, with 11 positions matching TRBD1. The origin of this receptor is a male patient aged 5 to 17 who had a stem cell transplant for acute myeloid leukemia, so the T cells may come from the graft donor. The specimen comprised PBMCs, mostly from graft donor cells, sampled 360 days after TCRalphabeta/CD19-depleted stem cell transplant. In nucleotides, the CDR3 is TGTGCCAGCAGTTGCCTACCTGACTGGACAGGGGGCAGTTACAATGAGCAGTTCTTC. Translated: CASSCLPDWTGGSYNEQFF. Drawing the rest from reference TRBV28 and TRBJ2-1, the complete variable domain is DVKVTQSSRYLVKRTGEKVFLECVQDMDHENMFWYRQDPGLGLRLIYFSYDVKMKEKGDIPEGYSVSREKKERFSLILESASTNQTSMYLCASSCLPDWTGGSYNEQFFGPGTRLTVL.